This T cell receptor (beta chain) is drawn from a study of blood T cell repertoires in COVID-19. On the study more broadly: PBMCs, B-cell-depleted T cells, or T cells were the source of the cDNA or gDNA that made up the material.

Germline assignment: CDR1 KGHDR and CDR2 SFDVKD. V shed 9 bases and J 2 bases; nucleotides not matched to a gene: 8. The CDR3 covers 16 residues. TCRdb keeps only in-frame clones here, not all; method: immunoSEQ multiplex PCR. Among 150,000 to 200,000 clones listed, roughly 92% were seen once. Patients in Seattle were enrolled during active infection, then followed longitudinally. Sequenced input: peripheral blood. The J gene is TRBJ1-5, the V gene TRBV24-1; TRBD1 agrees at 11 bases. The clonotype comes from a man aged 30 to 45 with COVID-19, enrolled during active disease. The CDR3: CATSGTGGAGNQPQHF. In DNA, the CDR3 is TGTGCCACCTCCGGGACAGGGGGTGCAGGCAATCAGCCCCAGCATTTT.